This passage covers 30 T cell receptor beta chains from one sample sequenced in a study of T cell repertoires in cytomegalovirus infection. TCRdb called the reads again in MiXCR, with one record for every CDR3 protein. Of 500,000 to 600,000 distinct CDR3 sequences in the sample, about 15% are singletons; the top ten hold about 24%. The specimen sequenced was CD8+ T cells from PBMCs. All receptors come from a human donor in good health (CMV status not recorded). Some clones in this sample may be carry-over from other donors' samples.

This clonotype showed up just a few times. The V call is TRBV20-1, the J call TRBJ1-5, with TRBD1 as a possible D gene (5 bases). The CDR3 runs to 16 residues. Germline CDR1 reads DFQATT; CDR2 reads SNEGSKA (reference sequence). With 6 bases removed from V and 8 bases from J, the gap between germline ends came to 26 bases. This CDR3 is CSALALSNRLDEPQHF. CDR3 in DNA: TGCAGTGCCCTGGCCCTTTCCAACAGGTTGGATGAGCCCCAGCATTTT.

This chain uses TRBV27 with TRBJ1-2; D might be TRBD1 (5 bases). The CDR3 loop spans 14 amino acids. With 6 bases removed from V and 7 bases from J, the gap between germline ends came to 18 bases. Germline lookup yields CDR1 MNHEY and CDR2 SMNVEV (reference sequence). CDR3 DNA sequence: TGTGCCAGCAGGGCCCGCGGGGCCACGGGTGGCTACACCTTC. Protein sequence: CASRARGATGGYTF.

This clonotype occurred many times. CDR3 protein: CASSLANRVSNNEQFF. In DNA form, the CDR3 reads TGTGCCAGCAGCTTAGCAAATAGGGTCAGTAACAATGAGCAGTTCTTC. The chain carries TRBV7-9 and TRBJ2-1, with unresolved D. CDR3 size: 16 residues. Germline assignment: CDR1 SEHNR and CDR2 FQNEAQ (reference sequence). Trimming took off 0 bases at V and 5 bases at J, with 14 bases between the two ends.

This clonotype was counted ten times or more. The chain is built from TRBV7-2 and TRBJ2-3, with D uncertain. Trimming removed 2 bases from V and 1 base from J, with 7 bases in between. Germline CDR1 and CDR2: SGHTA and FQGNSA. The CDR3 is 14 amino acids. CDR3 bases: TGTGCCAGCAGCTTATTAATAGGCACAGATACGCAGTATTTT. Translation: CASSLLIGTDTQYF. Looking up the rest from reference TRBV7-2 and TRBJ2-3 gives the full variable domain: GAGVSQSPSNKVTEKGKDVELRCDPISGHTALYWYRQSLGQGLEFLIYFQGNSAPDKSGLPSDRFSAERTGGSVSTLTIQRTQQEDSAVYLCASSLLIGTDTQYFGPGTRLTVL.

Turning to this clonotype: Possible read error: a much larger clone is one base away. V gene TRBV6-1 combines with J gene TRBJ1-5; maybe TRBD1 (6 bases). Germline V lookup: CDR1 MNHNS, CDR2 SASEGT. The CDR3 has 15 amino acids. Trimming shortened V by 7 bases and J by 7 bases, and 20 bases separated the two germline ends. Here the CDR3 reads CASTPYRVGWQPQHF. The DNA for the CDR3 is TGTGCCAGCACCCCATACAGGGTGGGTTGGCAGCCCCAGCATTTT.

The chain carries TRBV5-1 and TRBJ2-7, with TRBD1 matching 12 bases. The germline V gene encodes CDR1 SGHRS and CDR2 YFSETQ. The CDR3 contains 15 residues. V was clipped by 4 bases and J by 5 bases; unmatched bases: 7. In DNA form, the CDR3 reads TGCGCCAGCAGCGGCCGCGGGACAGGGGGCGACGAGCAGTACTTC. Translated: CASSGRGTGGDEQYF.

This clonotype occurred many times. CDR3 region: CASSLNRGRDPNNEQFF. The CDR3 region has the DNA TGTGCCAGCAGCTTAAATCGGGGCAGGGACCCTAACAATGAGCAGTTCTTC. The chain joins TRBV7-2 to TRBJ2-1, with D perhaps matching TRBD1 or TRBD2 (5 bases each). Trimming stripped 2 bases from V and 5 bases from J, with 19 bases between. CDR1 is SGHTA, CDR2 FQGNSA, per germline. The CDR3 contains 17 residues.

This clonotype showed up just a few times. The chain employs TRBV5-1 and TRBJ1-2, with a possible D match to TRBD1 (5 bases). CDR1 SGHRS and CDR2 YFSETQ come from the germline V gene. CDR3 size: 14 residues. V shed 5 bases and J shed 4 bases, with 15 bases lying between them. CDR3 residues: CASRQVELFYGYTF. CDR3 bases: TGCGCCAGCAGACAGGTCGAACTTTTCTATGGCTACACCTTC. The whole variable domain, remainder taken from reference TRBV5-1 and TRBJ1-2, is KAGVTQTPRYLIKTRGQQVTLSCSPISGHRSVSWYQQTPGQGLQFLFEYFSETQRNKGNFPGRFSGRQFSNSRSEMNVSTLELGDSALYLCASRQVELFYGYTFGSGTRLTVV.

This clonotype was counted at least ten times. This chain connects TRBV7-8 to TRBJ2-7; possibly TRBD1 for D (5 bases). With 3 bases removed from V and 7 bases from J, the gap between germline ends came to 22 bases. Germline V gene sequence: CDR1 SGHVS, CDR2 FQNEAQ. The CDR3 is 16 amino acids. The chain's CDR3 is CASSFSTERISLEQYF. The CDR3 region has the DNA TGTGCCAGCAGCTTTTCGACAGAACGTATCTCGCTGGAGCAGTACTTC.

The chain carries TRBV5-1 and TRBJ2-6; D is uncertain. The V end lost 4 bases, the J end lost 0 bases, and 11 bases lay between the germline ends. Germline V gives CDR1 SGHRS, CDR2 YFSETQ. This CDR3 comprises 16 residues. The CDR3 nucleotides read TGCGCCAGCAGCGAACACACTAACTCTGGGGCCAACGTCCTGACTTTC. It is translated as CASSEHTNSGANVLTF.

In its sample, this clonotype was seen many times. The V gene is TRBV9, the J gene TRBJ2-1, with 13 bases identical to TRBD2. CDR3 length: 15 residues. V trimming: 3 bases; J trimming: 6 bases; junction bases outside the gene matches: 3. Germline values: CDR1 SGDLS, CDR2 YYNGEE. CDR3 DNA: TGTGCCAGCAGCGAGACTAGCGGGAGGACCAATGAGCAGTTCTTC. This translates into CASSETSGRTNEQFF. The whole variable domain, filled in from reference TRBV9 and TRBJ2-1, reads DSGVTQTPKHLITATGQRVTLRCSPRSGDLSVYWYQQSLDQGLQFLIQYYNGEERAKGNILERFSAQQFPDLHSELNLSSLELGDSALYFCASSETSGRTNEQFFGPGTRLTVL.

This clonotype occurred a few times. The chain employs TRBV15 and TRBJ2-7; 7 bases match TRBD1. The V gene's germline CDR1 is LNHNV and CDR2 YYDKDF (reference sequence). V dropped 1 base and J dropped 6; count of bases not matched to a gene: 6. The CDR3 consists of 14 residues. CDR3 protein: CATSRGLAGGEQYF. Written as DNA, the CDR3 is TGTGCCACCAGCAGAGGATTGGCAGGGGGCGAGCAGTACTTC.

This chain links TRBV6-6 with TRBJ2-1; D call uncertain. V was shortened by 2 bases and J by 6 bases, with 8 bases between the two germline ends. This CDR3 comprises 13 residues. Per germline, CDR1 MNHNY and CDR2 SVGAGI (reference sequence). In DNA form, the CDR3 reads TGTGCCAGCAGTTACGGTCGTAGCAATGAGCAGTTCTTC. Its translation: CASSYGRSNEQFF.

This clonotype was detected many times. J is TRBJ1-1 and V is TRBV6-1; D may be TRBD1 (6 bases). Germline V gene sequence: CDR1 MNHNS, CDR2 SASEGT. This CDR3 has 15 residues. V lost 5 bases and J lost 3, with 16 bases in between. The CDR3 region is CASSPHREADTEAFF. The CDR3, as DNA: TGTGCCAGCAGTCCCCACAGGGAGGCGGACACTGAAGCTTTCTTT.

This clonotype appeared a few times. This sequence joins TRBV6-6 and TRBJ2-1; the match to TRBD2 covers 12 bases. The germline CDR1 and CDR2 sequences are MNHNY and SVGAGI (reference sequence). V was clipped by 6 bases and J by 5 bases; unmatched bases: 8. This CDR3 comprises 16 residues. CDR3 DNA sequence: TGTGCCAGCAGCCCCAGACTAGCGGGGGATGACAATGAGCAGTTCTTC. Translating it yields CASSPRLAGDDNEQFF.

This clonotype has ten or more counts. The chain couples TRBV11-2 to TRBJ2-5; D is possibly TRBD1 (5 bases). The germline V and J ends were trimmed by 1 base and 5 bases, with 14 bases remaining between them. Germline CDR1 SGHAT, CDR2 FQNNGV. The CDR3 has 15 residues. The CDR3 nucleotides are TGTGCCAGCAGCTTAGCCGGTCAGGGTTACGAGACCCAGTACTTC. Protein sequence: CASSLAGQGYETQYF.

This clonotype came up a few times. The chain joins TRBV6-2 or TRBV6-3 to TRBJ2-1; 12 nucleotides align to TRBD1. CDR1 MNHEY and CDR2 SVGEGT come from the germline V gene. The trim removed 8 bases at V and 8 bases at J, leaving 4 bases unmatched. This CDR3 spans 13 amino acids. CDR3 bases: TGTGCCAGCCTGGGACAGGGGGCGCATGAGCAGTTCTTC. This sequence encodes CASLGQGAHEQFF.

The chain carries TRBV5-1 and TRBJ2-1; D is undetermined. The CDR3 is 11 residues long. The germline V gene has CDR1 SGHRS and CDR2 YFSETQ. Deletions cut 4 bases from V and 5 bases from J, with 4 bases between. The CDR3 nucleotides are TGCGCCAGCAGCGCGGACAATGAGCAGTTCTTC. Protein sequence: CASSADNEQFF.

The chain recombines TRBV4-1 with TRBJ2-1; the D gene could be TRBD1 or TRBD2 (5 bases each). The V end lost 3 bases, the J end lost 7 bases, and 13 bases lay between the germline ends. CDR3 size: 14 residues. Germline CDR1 reads MGHRA; CDR2 reads YSYEKL. CDR3 residues: CASSHLGTDNEQFF. The DNA of the CDR3 is TGCGCCAGCAGCCACCTCGGGACGGATAATGAGCAGTTCTTC.

Ten or more counts support this clonotype. The chain has TRBV7-9 and TRBJ2-2, with D possibly being TRBD1 (7 bases). CDR1 SEHNR and CDR2 FQNEAQ come from the germline V gene (reference sequence). The V gene lost 4 bases and the J gene lost 6 bases, with 15 bases spanning the gap. The CDR3 consists of 15 residues. CDR3 sequence: CASSSRDSSSGELFF. The CDR3 DNA is TGTGCCAGCAGCTCGCGGGACAGTTCGTCCGGGGAGCTGTTTTTT.

This clonotype was seen many times. The V gene is TRBV27, the J gene TRBJ2-7; possibly TRBD2 for D (7 bases). Germline assignment: CDR1 MNHEY and CDR2 SMNVEV (reference sequence). The ends were cut back, 4 bases at V and 2 bases at J, with 18 bases in the middle. CDR3 length: 16 amino acids. The CDR3 loop reads CASSSLGGPKTYEQYF. The CDR3 DNA reads TGTGCCAGCAGTTCCCTGGGGGGGCCAAAAACCTACGAGCAGTACTTC.

This chain joins TRBV9 and TRBJ1-1, with D tentatively TRBD1 (6 bases). This CDR3 has 16 amino acids. Trimming removed 3 bases from V and 4 bases from J, with 19 bases in between. Looked up from germline, CDR1 is SGDLS and CDR2 is YYNGEE. CDR3 residues: CASSAPGQGLITEAFF. CDR3 nucleotides: TGTGCCAGCAGCGCACCGGGACAAGGGTTGATCACTGAAGCTTTCTTT.

This clonotype was counted a few times. Here the CDR3 omits its conserved ending phenylalanine or tryptophan, so a read error is the likely source. The V call is TRBV12-5, the J call TRBJ2-1, with unresolved D. The germline V gene encodes CDR1 LGHNT and CDR2 FRNRAP. Trimming removed 8 bases from V and 0 bases from J, with 2 bases in between. This CDR3 is 11 amino acids long. The CDR3 sequence: CASSSYNEQFL. CDR3 nucleotides: TGTGCTAGTAGCTCCTACAATGAGCAGTTCTTA.

In its sample, this clonotype was seen many times. This chain joins TRBV7-2 and TRBJ2-1; 9 bases line up with TRBD1. The CDR3 has 14 residues. Germline values: CDR1 SGHTA, CDR2 FQGNSA. The ends lost 3 bases at V and 9 bases at J; junction bases unmatched: 6. This chain's CDR3 is CASSFRDRVIEQFF. CDR3 in DNA: TGTGCCAGCAGCTTCCGGGACAGGGTAATTGAGCAGTTCTTC.

Many counts were recorded for this clonotype. The rearrangement uses TRBV4-1 and TRBJ2-6; D is undetermined. V lost 0 bases and J lost 1, with 4 bases in between. Germline V CDR1 and CDR2: MGHRA, YSYEKL. This CDR3 is 15 amino acids long. CDR3 sequence: CASSQELSGANVLTF. CDR3 nucleotide sequence: TGCGCCAGCAGCCAAGAACTTTCTGGGGCCAACGTCCTGACTTTC.

This chain links TRBV28 with TRBJ2-3, with D perhaps matching TRBD2 (6 bases). The CDR3 sequence is 15 residues long. Germline V gives CDR1 MDHEN, CDR2 SYDVKM. Trimming cost V 3 bases and J 4 bases, with 14 bases left between them. The CDR3 DNA is TGTGCCAGCAGTTTTAGCCGGGAGAGAGCAGATACGCAGTATTTT. Translated: CASSFSRERADTQYF.

This clonotype appeared many times. V gene TRBV4-1 combines with J gene TRBJ1-1; D is unclear. Trimming left V 5 bases short and J 7 bases short, with 29 bases between. This CDR3 is 18 amino acids long. CDR1 and CDR2 (germline): MGHRA, YSYEKL. DNA of the CDR3: TGCGCCAGCAGCGCCGTAACGACTATGACTCAGGTTTTCGGTGAAGCTTTCTTT. Translated: CASSAVTTMTQVFGEAFF.

The CDR3 spells CASSFPGPNYGYTF. Written as DNA, the CDR3 is TGTGCCAGCAGTTTTCCGGGACCTAACTATGGCTACACCTTC. This rearrangement joins TRBV28 to TRBJ1-2; a weak D match, TRBD1 (5 bases). Deletions cut 3 bases from V and 0 bases from J, with 8 bases between. The CDR3 totals 14 residues. Germline CDR1 MDHEN, CDR2 SYDVKM.

In this sample, this clonotype turned up many times. This chain joins TRBV7-9 and TRBJ2-7, with D unresolved. Per the germline V gene, CDR1 is SEHNR and CDR2 is FQNEAQ (reference sequence). V dropped 5 bases and J dropped 2 bases, with 10 bases sitting between them. This CDR3 is built from 13 residues. CDR3 nucleotide sequence: TGTGCCAGCAGCCCCACTGTGACCTACGAGCAGTACTTC. It yields the protein CASSPTVTYEQYF.

Turning to this clonotype: With a much larger clone just one base away, this may be a read error. The chain couples TRBV6-5 to TRBJ2-5; TRBD1 matches at 9 bases. With 2 bases clipped from V and 1 base from J, the junction kept 2 bases outside the gene matches. The CDR3 totals 15 residues. Germline V gene sequence: CDR1 MNHEY, CDR2 SVGAGI. This CDR3 reads CASSYGTGRQETQYF. The CDR3 bases are TGTGCCAGCAGTTACGGGACAGGGCGCCAAGAGACCCAGTACTTC.